The T cell receptor beta chain under discussion was sequenced for a study of shared clonotypes between healthy human individuals. Germline CDR1 SGHVS, CDR2 FQNEAQ. This CDR3 region has 14 residues. J lost 5 bases, V lost 1 base, and 2 bases had no gene match. Data came from immunoSEQ multiplex PCR; TCRdb stores just in-frame clones and leaves some out. There are 2 million to 2.5 million clones in the sample; approximately 96% occur only once, and roughly 0.13% lies in the top ten. This chain uses TRBV7-8 with TRBJ1-1; 9 bases map to TRBD1. The sample taken for sequencing was naive CD4+ T cells sorted from blood. Subset specified: CD45RA+ positively selected. The clonotype comes from a young man in good health. This CDR3 is CASSLGTGETEAFF. In DNA, the CDR3 is TGTGCCAGCAGCTTAGGGACAGGGGAGACTGAAGCTTTCTTT.